The sequence of this TCR beta chain was determined in a study of cytomegalovirus exposure and HLA in healthy donors. Overall study results and limits: Confirmation in vitro established that a few CMV-associated chains were specific for CMV antigens.

PCR primers comprised 60 Vbeta and 13 Jbeta primers. Data came from immunoSEQ multiplex PCR; TCRdb stores just in-frame clones and leaves some out. The repertoire holds about 120,000 clones, less than 70% seen once, with 2% to 2.5% in the top ten. The CDR3 is 14 amino acids. Germline loops: CDR1 SGHRS, CDR2 YFSETQ. V lost 4 bases and J 4 bases, leaving 14 bases between the germline ends. With respect to this clone: Its matching antigen is unknown.

Source material: PBMCs. This TCR derives from a woman aged 25-40 years in good health and CMV-seronegative. V gene TRBV5-1 combines with J gene TRBJ1-2; possibly TRBD1 for D (5 bases). The CDR3 protein is CASSADIAVYGYTF. Written as DNA, the CDR3 is TGCGCCAGCAGCGCGGACATTGCAGTCTATGGCTACACCTTC.